A single sample gave rise to the 25 T cell receptor beta chains below, sequenced in a study of T cells in localized non-small cell lung cancer. Assay used: immunoSEQ multiplex PCR; TCRdb lists only in-frame clones, some missing. The table records approximately 19,000 clones, 83% of them present only once. The sample consisted of peripheral blood, taken before any cancer treatment. These receptors were collected from a man aged 35-69 years with stage I lung adenocarcinoma.

J is TRBJ2-1 and V is TRBV7-3; D gene unclear. Germline V gene data show CDR1 as SGHTA and CDR2 as FQGTGA. V was cut by 1 base and J by 9 bases, with 7 bases left in between. The CDR3 runs to 12 residues. CDR3 region: CASSLNWGEQFF. CDR3 nucleotide sequence: TGTGCCAGCAGCTTAAACTGGGGTGAGCAGTTCTTC.

This clone was seen only once. The chain recombines TRBV14 with TRBJ2-3; D call uncertain. CDR1 is SGHDN, CDR2 FVKESK, per germline. CDR3 length equals 18 residues. Trimming shortened V by 0 bases and J by 2 bases, and 18 bases separated the two germline ends. CDR3 DNA sequence: TGTGCCAGCAGCCAAGATACCTATCCGAGCTTAAACACAGATACGCAGTATTTT. Protein: CASSQDTYPSLNTDTQYF.

The table lists this clone with a few counts. The V call is TRBV19, the J call TRBJ2-1, with TRBD2 matching over 10 bases. This CDR3 comprises 16 residues. Trimming cost V 5 bases and J 2 bases; bases outside gene matches: 6. The germline V gene encodes CDR1 LNHDA and CDR2 SQIVND (reference sequence). CDR3 nucleotides: TGTGCCAGTAGTTTATCTAGCGGGGGTGCCTACAATGAGCAGTTCTTC. Translation gives CASSLSSGGAYNEQFF.

V and J are TRBV5-1 and TRBJ2-7; D perhaps matches TRBD1 (6 bases). The CDR3 length is 14 residues. Germline V gene sequence: CDR1 SGHRS, CDR2 YFSETQ. V was shortened by 1 base and J by 2 bases, with 10 bases between the two germline ends. CDR3 amino acids: CASSLSGETYEQYF. The DNA for the CDR3 is TGCGCCAGCAGCTTGTCAGGGGAAACCTACGAGCAGTACTTC.

This clone was seen more than once but under ten times. The rearrangement uses TRBV19 and TRBJ1-5; D unresolved. V lost 3 bases and J lost 5, with 8 bases in between. The V gene's germline CDR1 is LNHDA and CDR2 SQIVND (reference sequence). This CDR3 has 13 amino acids. The DNA for the CDR3 is TGTGCCAGTAGTATGGCGGGCGATCAGCCCCAGCATTTT. Translating gives CASSMAGDQPQHF.

The chain carries TRBV5-6 and TRBJ2-3; 10 positions agree with TRBD1. CDR3 length: 16 residues. The ends lost 4 bases at V and 3 bases at J; junction bases unmatched: 8. CDR1 and CDR2 from the germline V gene are SGHDT and YYEEEE. The CDR3 loop is CASSRTGQGKTDTQYF. CDR3 bases: TGTGCCAGCAGCCGGACGGGACAGGGGAAGACAGATACGCAGTATTTT.

This clone was counted once. This chain joins TRBV11-2 and TRBJ2-7, with unresolved D. V dropped 2 bases and J dropped 5 bases, with 13 bases sitting between them. This CDR3 contains 14 residues. Germline CDR1 is SGHAT and CDR2 is FQNNGV. CDR3 bases: TGTGCCAGCAGCTTATACGGGCCTGGAGACGAGCAGTACTTC. Translation gives CASSLYGPGDEQYF.

V gene TRBV7-9 combines with J gene TRBJ2-5; perhaps D is TRBD1 or TRBD2 (5 bases each). Trimming left V 1 base short and J 1 base short, with 7 bases between. CDR1 is SEHNR, CDR2 FQNEAQ, per germline (reference sequence). The CDR3 is made up of 14 amino acids. The CDR3 nucleotides read TGTGCCAGCAGCTTAGTTGGGGGCCAAGAGACCCAGTACTTC. This sequence encodes CASSLVGGQETQYF.

V is TRBV7-9 and J is TRBJ2-2, with unresolved D. CDR3 length: 18 residues. V was cut by 5 bases and J by 0 bases, with 19 bases left in between. Germline V gives CDR1 SEHNR, CDR2 FQNEAQ (reference sequence). CDR3 residues: CASSLVFSRSTNTGELFF. The CDR3 DNA sequence: TGTGCCAGCAGCCTTGTATTCTCGAGGTCAACGAACACCGGGGAGCTGTTTTTT.

This sequence joins TRBV5-8 and TRBJ2-3; 8 nucleotides agree with TRBD2. Germline values: CDR1 SGHTS, CDR2 YDEGEE. The CDR3 contains 16 residues. V dropped 2 bases and J dropped 3; count of bases not matched to a gene: 8. The CDR3 sequence is CASSFWVGGGTDTQYF. CDR3 coding DNA: TGTGCCAGCAGCTTCTGGGTCGGGGGGGGTACAGATACGCAGTATTTT.

The chain recombines TRBV14 with TRBJ1-1; maybe TRBD1 (5 bases). The germline V gene has CDR1 SGHDN and CDR2 FVKESK. This CDR3 is built from 16 residues. V dropped 1 base and J dropped 1 base, with 13 bases sitting between them. The CDR3 protein is CASSQGQGSRNTEAFF. CDR3 DNA sequence: TGTGCCAGCAGCCAAGGTCAGGGATCAAGGAACACTGAAGCTTTCTTT.

This clone was detected a few times. This chain links TRBV6-6 with TRBJ1-1; 8 positions agree with TRBD1. The germline V gene has CDR1 MNHNY and CDR2 SVGAGI (reference sequence). The V segment lost 8 bases and the J segment 5 bases; nucleotides outside the gene matches: 7. The CDR3 contains 13 residues. The CDR3 here is CASLETGGTEAFF. In DNA form, the CDR3 reads TGTGCCAGCCTGGAAACAGGGGGTACTGAAGCTTTCTTT.

This sequence joins TRBV2 and TRBJ1-2; no reliable D call. Germline CDR1 SNHLY, CDR2 FYNNEI. V was clipped by 3 bases and J by 3 bases, with 23 bases between them. The CDR3 is 18 residues long. CDR3 sequence reads: CASSEEGPQSTSDYGYTF. The CDR3 nucleotides are TGTGCCAGCAGTGAGGAGGGCCCCCAGTCAACAAGTGACTATGGCTACACCTTC.

Here the CDR3 reads CASSPGLAGGLSTDTQYF. Here the CDR3 DNA reads TGTGCCAGCAGCCCGGGACTAGCGGGAGGACTTAGCACAGATACGCAGTATTTT. V usage is TRBV4-2 and J usage is TRBJ2-3; 15 nucleotides align to TRBD2. With V trimmed by 4 bases and J by 0 bases, 5 bases remained unmatched. The germline gives CDR1 LGHNA, CDR2 YNFKEQ. The CDR3 covers 18 residues.

CDR3 nucleotide sequence: TGTGCCAGCAGCTGGAGCGGGGGCCAAGAGACCCAGTACTTC. It specifies CASSWSGGQETQYF. The gene calls are TRBV5-4 and TRBJ2-5, with 8 bases that match TRBD2. Trimming at V came to 3 bases and at J to 1 base, leaving 2 bases not matched to a gene. CDR1 SGHNT and CDR2 YYREEE come from the germline V gene (reference sequence). The CDR3 sequence is 14 residues long.

This clone has only one observation. The chain uses TRBV6-1 and TRBJ1-5; no firm D call. The V gene's germline CDR1 is MNHNS and CDR2 SASEGT. This CDR3 is built from 12 residues. Trimming removed 6 bases from V and 2 bases from J, with 5 bases in between. CDR3 DNA: TGTGCCAGCAGGGAGGGCAATCAGCCCCAGCATTTT. Translation: CASREGNQPQHF.

This clone came up once. The chain combines TRBV28 with TRBJ2-2; D gene unclear. Germline-derived CDR1 and CDR2 are MDHEN and SYDVKM. This CDR3 has 15 amino acids. With 6 bases removed from V and 1 base from J, the gap between germline ends came to 12 bases. The CDR3 DNA reads TGTGCCAGCAGAAAACATACTCTGAACACCGGGGAGCTGTTTTTT. It yields the protein CASRKHTLNTGELFF.

This rearrangement joins TRBV11-2 to TRBJ2-3; 16 bases map to TRBD2. V was clipped by 3 bases and J by 3 bases; unmatched bases: 9. The germline gives CDR1 SGHAT, CDR2 FQNNGV. This CDR3 has 19 amino acids. The CDR3 nucleotides are TGTGCCAGCAGCTTTATGGGACTAGCGGGGGGGCGAGCAACAGATACGCAGTATTTT. Its translation is CASSFMGLAGGRATDTQYF.

The V call is TRBV19, the J call TRBJ2-1; D is undetermined. The CDR3 sequence is 14 residues long. CDR1 and CDR2 from the germline V gene are LNHDA and SQIVND (reference sequence). Trimming cost V 4 bases and J 6 bases, with 13 bases left between them. The CDR3 nucleotides read TGTGCCAGTAGTACCGTGCTAGTTTCCAATGAGCAGTTCTTC. Translating gives CASSTVLVSNEQFF.

The chain has TRBV10-3 and TRBJ2-5; no clear D gene. CDR3 length: 16 amino acids. The germline gives CDR1 ENHRY, CDR2 SYGVKD. V was trimmed by 5 bases and J by 2 bases, leaving 18 bases between them. Here the CDR3 reads CAISSARAQQQETQYF. The CDR3 DNA follows: TGTGCCATCAGTTCGGCCCGGGCCCAACAACAAGAGACCCAGTACTTC.

The V call is TRBV28, the J call TRBJ1-5, with D unclear. The length of the CDR3 is 12 residues. V was pared by 6 bases and J by 4 bases, with 7 bases between. Looked up from germline, CDR1 is MDHEN and CDR2 is SYDVKM. The CDR3 protein is CASSLLNQPQHF. DNA for the CDR3: TGTGCCAGCAGCCTCTTGAATCAGCCCCAGCATTTT.

The chain uses TRBV2 and TRBJ1-2, with 7 bases lining up with TRBD1. CDR1 is SNHLY, CDR2 FYNNEI, per germline. Germline trimming cut 3 bases from V and 2 bases from J; bases unmatched to any gene: 3. CDR3 length: 14 residues. The CDR3 DNA reads TGTGCCAGCAGTGAGGGACAGCTAAACTATGGCTACACCTTC. This gives the protein CASSEGQLNYGYTF.

This chain joins TRBV5-6 and TRBJ1-3; D is unclear. CDR3 length equals 14 residues. Germline CDR1 SGHDT, CDR2 YYEEEE. Trimming removed 4 bases at V and 7 bases at J, with 15 bases between. The CDR3 sequence: CASSPRRVLNTIYF. CDR3 nucleotides: TGTGCCAGCAGCCCAAGGCGTGTTTTGAACACCATATATTTT. The full variable domain, completed using reference TRBV5-6 and TRBJ1-3, is DAGVTQSPTHLIKTRGQQVTLRCSPKSGHDTVSWYQQALGQGPQFIFQYYEEEERQRGNFPDRFSGHQFPNYSSELNVNALLLGDSALYLCASSPRRVLNTIYFGEGSWLTVV.

The rearrangement uses TRBV12-1 and TRBJ2-1; TRBD2, the D gene given by the table, was not confirmed from the DNA. TRBV12-1 is labeled a pseudogene. The CDR3 length is 15 residues. The chain's CDR3 is CASSFVLAVNNEQFF. CDR3 nucleotide sequence: TGTGCCAGCAGCTTTGTCCTAGCGGTTAACAATGAGCAGTTCTTC.

CDR3 residues: CASSPGQGYGYTF. DNA of the CDR3: TGTGCCAGCAGCCCCGGACAGGGGTATGGCTACACCTTC. The chain uses TRBV5-4 and TRBJ1-2; 9 bases map to TRBD1. Trimming removed 4 bases from V and 5 bases from J; junction bases left unmatched: 3. The CDR3 length is 13 residues. Germline-derived CDR1 and CDR2 are SGHNT and YYREEE (reference sequence).